A selection of T cell receptor beta chains follows, all from one sample in a study of shared clonotypes between healthy human individuals. The data were produced by immunoSEQ multiplex PCR, yet TCRdb's version contains in-frame clones alone and is incomplete. The sample includes about 2.3 million clones, 85% to 95% of them seen just once. The sequenced material came from naive CD4+ T cells from PBMCs. The source of these receptors is a man aged 18 to 29 in good health. Some clones in this sample may be carry-over from other donors' samples. Each CDR3 is given with its conserved first and last residue. Fields, in order: CDR3 DNA, CDR3 protein, CDR3 length, V gene, D gene, J gene, clone size. The D gene is left open where the match is weak. Rows give clone size only sometimes, using once, few, many, or a class for an expanded clone.

cdr3_nt: TGTGCCAGCAGCCCCGACAGTGAAAAACTGTTTTTT; cdr3_aa: CASSPDSEKLFF; cdr3_length: 12; v_call: TRBV7-9; d_call: NA; j_call: TRBJ1-4; clone_size: NA
cdr3_nt: TGTGCCAGCAGCGTGACCAGCGGGAGGATCACAGATACGCAGTATTTT; cdr3_aa: CASSVTSGRITDTQYF; cdr3_length: 16; v_call: TRBV9; d_call: TRBD2; j_call: TRBJ2-3; clone_size: NA
cdr3_nt: TGTGCCAGCAGCTTGGGACACCGTCCATACAATGAGCAGTTCTTC; cdr3_aa: CASSLGHRPYNEQFF; cdr3_length: 15; v_call: TRBV7-4; d_call: NA; j_call: TRBJ2-1; clone_size: NA
cdr3_nt: TGTGCCAGCAGCGTCTCGTGGGGTACGGACTATGGCTACACCTTC; cdr3_aa: CASSVSWGTDYGYTF; cdr3_length: 15; v_call: TRBV6-1; d_call: NA; j_call: TRBJ1-2; clone_size: NA
cdr3_nt: TGTGCCAGCAGCTTAAAGCGAGGCTACGAGCAGTACTTC; cdr3_aa: CASSLKRGYEQYF; cdr3_length: 13; v_call: TRBV7-2; d_call: NA; j_call: TRBJ2-7; clone_size: once
cdr3_nt: TGTGCCAGCAGTGAAGCTCGACAGGGGGAAAGCCATCAGCCCCAGCATTTT; cdr3_aa: CASSEARQGESHQPQHF; cdr3_length: 17; v_call: TRBV6-1; d_call: TRBD1; j_call: TRBJ1-5; clone_size: NA
cdr3_nt: TGTGCCAGCAGCTTAGGTCGGGTCCAAGAGACCCAGTACTTC; cdr3_aa: CASSLGRVQETQYF; cdr3_length: 14; v_call: TRBV11-2; d_call: NA; j_call: TRBJ2-5; clone_size: NA
cdr3_nt: TGTGCCAGTAGTAGCGGTATTCACTATGGCTACACCTTC; cdr3_aa: CASSSGIHYGYTF; cdr3_length: 13; v_call: TRBV19; d_call: NA; j_call: TRBJ1-2; clone_size: NA
cdr3_nt: TGCGCCAGCAGCTTGGTCGGCCAGTACGAGCAGTACTTC; cdr3_aa: CASSLVGQYEQYF; cdr3_length: 13; v_call: TRBV5-1; d_call: NA; j_call: TRBJ2-7; clone_size: once
cdr3_nt: TGTGCCAGTAGTACCGGGACTAGCGGGAGGGCCCGGGAGACCCAGTACTTC; cdr3_aa: CASSTGTSGRARETQYF; cdr3_length: 17; v_call: TRBV19; d_call: TRBD2; j_call: TRBJ2-5; clone_size: NA
cdr3_nt: TGTGCCAGCAGCTTAGCTGACTACACTGAGCAGTTCTTC; cdr3_aa: CASSLADYTEQFF; cdr3_length: 13; v_call: TRBV11-2; d_call: NA; j_call: TRBJ2-1; clone_size: NA
cdr3_nt: TGCGCCAGCAGCTTACAAGGACGGTCAACTAATGAAAAACTGTTTTTT; cdr3_aa: CASSLQGRSTNEKLFF; cdr3_length: 16; v_call: TRBV5-1; d_call: NA; j_call: TRBJ1-4; clone_size: once
cdr3_nt: TGTGCCATCAGTTCCAGGGGGCGAGGGAACACTGAAGCTTTCTTT; cdr3_aa: CAISSRGRGNTEAFF; cdr3_length: 15; v_call: TRBV10-3; d_call: TRBD1; j_call: TRBJ1-1; clone_size: NA
cdr3_nt: TGTGCCAGCAGTGATACTAGCCGAGATACGCAGTATTTT; cdr3_aa: CASSDTSRDTQYF; cdr3_length: 13; v_call: TRBV25-1; d_call: NA; j_call: TRBJ2-3; clone_size: NA
cdr3_nt: TGCGCCAGCAGCCCGGACGTTAGCTCCTACAATGAGCAGTTCTTC; cdr3_aa: CASSPDVSSYNEQFF; cdr3_length: 15; v_call: TRBV5-1; d_call: NA; j_call: TRBJ2-1; clone_size: NA
cdr3_nt: TGTGCCAGCGGGGGACTAGCGGGAGGACAAGAGACCCAGTACTTC; cdr3_aa: CASGGLAGGQETQYF; cdr3_length: 15; v_call: TRBV28; d_call: TRBD2; j_call: TRBJ2-5; clone_size: NA
cdr3_nt: TGTGCCAGCATCCCCACTTCCAGGGGGCTGACCTCCAGCAATGAGCAGTTCTTC; cdr3_aa: CASIPTSRGLTSSNEQFF; cdr3_length: 18; v_call: TRBV28; d_call: TRBD1; j_call: TRBJ2-1; clone_size: NA
cdr3_nt: TGTGCCAGCAGCCATCCCTCGGAAGATCAGCCCCAGCATTTT; cdr3_aa: CASSHPSEDQPQHF; cdr3_length: 14; v_call: TRBV16; d_call: NA; j_call: TRBJ1-5; clone_size: NA
cdr3_nt: TGTGCCAGCAGCTTAGCCAGTGACAGGGACACCGGGGAGCTGTTTTTT; cdr3_aa: CASSLASDRDTGELFF; cdr3_length: 16; v_call: TRBV7-2; d_call: TRBD1; j_call: TRBJ2-2; clone_size: NA
cdr3_nt: TGTGCCAGCAGTCCGCCCCCGTCTAGCGCCAATGAGCAGTTCTTC; cdr3_aa: CASSPPPSSANEQFF; cdr3_length: 15; v_call: TRBV28; d_call: NA; j_call: TRBJ2-1; clone_size: NA
cdr3_nt: TGTGCCAGCAGCCCGGGGAAGCGGGGCACAGATACGCAGTATTTT; cdr3_aa: CASSPGKRGTDTQYF; cdr3_length: 15; v_call: TRBV25-1; d_call: NA; j_call: TRBJ2-3; clone_size: NA
cdr3_nt: TGTGCCAGCAGCCAGACACGCGACAATGAGCAGTTCTTC; cdr3_aa: CASSQTRDNEQFF; cdr3_length: 13; v_call: TRBV7-3; d_call: NA; j_call: TRBJ2-1; clone_size: NA
cdr3_nt: TGTGCCAGCCAGTTTGGGGGGAAGAACACTGAAGCTTTCTTT; cdr3_aa: CASQFGGKNTEAFF; cdr3_length: 14; v_call: TRBV6-1; d_call: NA; j_call: TRBJ1-1; clone_size: NA
cdr3_nt: TGTGCCAGCAGTGAAGCGGGGACTAGCGGGGGTGAGCAGTTCTTC; cdr3_aa: CASSEAGTSGGEQFF; cdr3_length: 15; v_call: TRBV2; d_call: TRBD2; j_call: TRBJ2-1; clone_size: NA
cdr3_nt: TGTGCCAGCAGCCCAGCAGGGGCGGGCGCCCTTATGGATGAGCAGTTCTTC; cdr3_aa: CASSPAGAGALMDEQFF; cdr3_length: 17; v_call: TRBV28; d_call: NA; j_call: TRBJ2-1; clone_size: NA
cdr3_nt: TGCGCCAGCAGCACTGTAGCGGGAGTCCCCTACGAGCAGTACTTC; cdr3_aa: CASSTVAGVPYEQYF; cdr3_length: 15; v_call: TRBV5-1; d_call: TRBD2; j_call: TRBJ2-7; clone_size: NA
cdr3_nt: TGTGCCACCAGCAGAGGAGGGCGGGCGTGGAGTAGCGGGAGGACAGATACGCAGTATTTT; cdr3_aa: CATSRGGRAWSSGRTDTQYF; cdr3_length: 20; v_call: TRBV15; d_call: TRBD2; j_call: TRBJ2-3; clone_size: NA
cdr3_nt: TGCGCCAGCAGCATAACACAAGAGACCCAGTACTTC; cdr3_aa: CASSITQETQYF; cdr3_length: 12; v_call: TRBV5-1; d_call: NA; j_call: TRBJ2-5; clone_size: NA
cdr3_nt: TGTGCCAGCAGGGGTACTAGTGAGCAGTTCTTC; cdr3_aa: CASRGTSEQFF; cdr3_length: 11; v_call: TRBV11-2; d_call: NA; j_call: TRBJ2-1; clone_size: NA
cdr3_nt: TGTGCCACCAGTCCCCGGGACAGGGCTAATCAGCCCCAGCATTTT; cdr3_aa: CATSPRDRANQPQHF; cdr3_length: 15; v_call: TRBV15; d_call: TRBD1; j_call: TRBJ1-5; clone_size: NA
cdr3_nt: TGTGCCAGCGCAGGGGGCGGCGAGACCCAGTACTTC; cdr3_aa: CASAGGGETQYF; cdr3_length: 12; v_call: TRBV28; d_call: TRBD1; j_call: TRBJ2-5; clone_size: once
cdr3_nt: TGTGCCAGCAGCTCGGGTTCGGTTTGGGGACCATCTGGAAACACCATATATTTT; cdr3_aa: CASSSGSVWGPSGNTIYF; cdr3_length: 18; v_call: TRBV7-2; d_call: NA; j_call: TRBJ1-3; clone_size: NA
cdr3_nt: TGTGCCAGCAGCTTAATTGGAGGTGAGCAGTTCTTC; cdr3_aa: CASSLIGGEQFF; cdr3_length: 12; v_call: TRBV7-3; d_call: NA; j_call: TRBJ2-1; clone_size: NA
cdr3_nt: TGCAGCGTCTCTACCGCAGGGACAGAGGATACTGAAGCTTTCTTT; cdr3_aa: CSVSTAGTEDTEAFF; cdr3_length: 15; v_call: TRBV29-1; d_call: TRBD1; j_call: TRBJ1-1; clone_size: NA
cdr3_nt: TGCAGCGTGCAAGCGGGACTCCAGTATTTT; cdr3_aa: CSVQAGLQYF; cdr3_length: 10; v_call: TRBV29-1; d_call: TRBD2; j_call: TRBJ2-3; clone_size: NA
cdr3_nt: TGTGCCAGTACCCCGGACGGGGACACTGAAGCTTTCTTT; cdr3_aa: CASTPDGDTEAFF; cdr3_length: 13; v_call: TRBV19; d_call: NA; j_call: TRBJ1-1; clone_size: NA
cdr3_nt: TGTGCCAGCTCACCTCGCAGGGATACTGAAGCTTTCTTT; cdr3_aa: CASSPRRDTEAFF; cdr3_length: 13; v_call: TRBV18; d_call: NA; j_call: TRBJ1-1; clone_size: NA
cdr3_nt: TGCGCCAGCAGCCAGGGGAGGGACACTGAAGCTTTCTTT; cdr3_aa: CASSQGRDTEAFF; cdr3_length: 13; v_call: TRBV5-1; d_call: NA; j_call: TRBJ1-1; clone_size: NA
cdr3_nt: TGTGCCAGCAGTCGCTCTGGGCCGAACGAGCAGTACTTC; cdr3_aa: CASSRSGPNEQYF; cdr3_length: 13; v_call: TRBV7-9; d_call: NA; j_call: TRBJ2-7; clone_size: NA
cdr3_nt: TGTGCCAGTAGTATGTGGCGAGGGGGGGGACTCGCCTACGAGCAGTACTTC; cdr3_aa: CASSMWRGGGLAYEQYF; cdr3_length: 17; v_call: TRBV19; d_call: NA; j_call: TRBJ2-7; clone_size: NA
cdr3_nt: TGCGCCAGCAGCCCACCGGACAATATCGCCGGGGAGCTGTTTTTT; cdr3_aa: CASSPPDNIAGELFF; cdr3_length: 15; v_call: TRBV4-1; d_call: NA; j_call: TRBJ2-2; clone_size: NA
cdr3_nt: TGCGCCAGCACACCTGAGTCCACTAACTATGGCTACACCTTC; cdr3_aa: CASTPESTNYGYTF; cdr3_length: 14; v_call: TRBV5-1; d_call: NA; j_call: TRBJ1-2; clone_size: NA
cdr3_nt: TGTGCCAGCAGCTATGACAGGGATGAAAAACTGTTTTTT; cdr3_aa: CASSYDRDEKLFF; cdr3_length: 13; v_call: TRBV7-8; d_call: TRBD1; j_call: TRBJ1-4; clone_size: NA
cdr3_nt: TGTGCCAGCAGCTTGAGGGGCAACACTGAAGCTTTCTTT; cdr3_aa: CASSLRGNTEAFF; cdr3_length: 13; v_call: TRBV7-2; d_call: NA; j_call: TRBJ1-1; clone_size: NA
cdr3_nt: TGTGCCAGCAGCCATAGGGTGTCAGGGATGGGAGCTTTCTTT; cdr3_aa: CASSHRVSGMGAFF; cdr3_length: 14; v_call: TRBV14; d_call: NA; j_call: TRBJ1-1; clone_size: NA
cdr3_nt: TGTGCCAGCACCCCGACTAGCGCCACAGATACGCAGTATTTT; cdr3_aa: CASTPTSATDTQYF; cdr3_length: 14; v_call: TRBV6-6; d_call: TRBD2; j_call: TRBJ2-3; clone_size: NA
cdr3_nt: TGTGCCTGGGCGCCCCTGTTGGCTGGAAACACCATATATTTT; cdr3_aa: CAWAPLLAGNTIYF; cdr3_length: 14; v_call: TRBV30; d_call: NA; j_call: TRBJ1-3; clone_size: NA
cdr3_nt: TGTGCCAGCCTGGGTTTCTCTGGGGCCAACGTCCTGACTTTC; cdr3_aa: CASLGFSGANVLTF; cdr3_length: 14; v_call: TRBV6-1; d_call: NA; j_call: TRBJ2-6; clone_size: NA
cdr3_nt: TGTGCCAGCAGTCCAGACAGGGGCCAGCCCCAGCATTTT; cdr3_aa: CASSPDRGQPQHF; cdr3_length: 13; v_call: TRBV27; d_call: TRBD1; j_call: TRBJ1-5; clone_size: once
cdr3_nt: TGTGCCAGCAGGGGGGGACTAGCGGGAAACTACGAGCAGTACTTC; cdr3_aa: CASRGGLAGNYEQYF; cdr3_length: 15; v_call: TRBV2; d_call: TRBD2; j_call: TRBJ2-7; clone_size: NA
cdr3_nt: TGTGCCAGCAGCACCCAGACAGGGGTCTATGGCTACACCTTC; cdr3_aa: CASSTQTGVYGYTF; cdr3_length: 14; v_call: TRBV7-2; d_call: TRBD1; j_call: TRBJ1-2; clone_size: NA
cdr3_nt: TGTGCCAGCAGTGACGGCCTCGGCATGATTATGAACACTGAAGCTTTCTTT; cdr3_aa: CASSDGLGMIMNTEAFF; cdr3_length: 17; v_call: TRBV6-4; d_call: NA; j_call: TRBJ1-1; clone_size: NA
cdr3_nt: TGTGCCAGCTCACCAAATTCGGGCTATGGCTACACCTTC; cdr3_aa: CASSPNSGYGYTF; cdr3_length: 13; v_call: TRBV18; d_call: NA; j_call: TRBJ1-2; clone_size: NA
cdr3_nt: TGTGCCACGGGGGGGGTCACGAACACAGATACGCAGTATTTT; cdr3_aa: CATGGVTNTDTQYF; cdr3_length: 14; v_call: TRBV6-1; d_call: TRBD2; j_call: TRBJ2-3; clone_size: NA
cdr3_nt: TGCAGCGGACAGCAGCGAGTCACCGGGGAGCTGTTTTTT; cdr3_aa: CSGQQRVTGELFF; cdr3_length: 13; v_call: TRBV29-1; d_call: NA; j_call: TRBJ2-2; clone_size: NA